The entry below describes one T cell receptor beta chain. What it binds is not known. The data originate from a study of identical twins. Overall study results and limits: The authors drew conclusions from cross-sectional statistical analysis rather than following the same donors.

TCRdb itself ran the 5' RACE reads through MiXCR, one entry per CDR3 protein. The table includes 450,000 or so distinct CDR3 sequences, approximately 17% detected once. Material: naive T cells sorted from blood. This receptor was obtained from a man between 50 and 59 years old in good health.

Here the CDR3 DNA reads TGTGCCAGCAGCTTATCTGGCGGGAGGTCCTACAATGAGCAGTTCTTC. Its protein product is CASSLSGGRSYNEQFF. V and J are TRBV7-9 and TRBJ2-1, with 8 bases fitting TRBD2. There are 16 residues in the CDR3. The germline V gene encodes CDR1 SEHNR and CDR2 FQNEAQ (reference sequence). Unmatched junction bases numbered 4, after V lost 2 bases and J lost 1 base.